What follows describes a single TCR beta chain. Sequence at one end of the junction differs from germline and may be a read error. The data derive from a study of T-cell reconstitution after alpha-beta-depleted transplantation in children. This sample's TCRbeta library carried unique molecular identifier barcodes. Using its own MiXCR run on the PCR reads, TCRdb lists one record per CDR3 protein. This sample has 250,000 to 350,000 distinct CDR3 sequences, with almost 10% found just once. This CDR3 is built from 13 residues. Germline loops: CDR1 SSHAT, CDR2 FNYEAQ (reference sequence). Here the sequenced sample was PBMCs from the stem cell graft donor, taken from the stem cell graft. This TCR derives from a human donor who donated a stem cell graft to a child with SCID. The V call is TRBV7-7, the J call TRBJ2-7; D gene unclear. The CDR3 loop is CASSLFVGYEQYF. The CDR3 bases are TGTGCTAGCAGCTTATTTGTCGGCTACGAGCAGTACTTC.